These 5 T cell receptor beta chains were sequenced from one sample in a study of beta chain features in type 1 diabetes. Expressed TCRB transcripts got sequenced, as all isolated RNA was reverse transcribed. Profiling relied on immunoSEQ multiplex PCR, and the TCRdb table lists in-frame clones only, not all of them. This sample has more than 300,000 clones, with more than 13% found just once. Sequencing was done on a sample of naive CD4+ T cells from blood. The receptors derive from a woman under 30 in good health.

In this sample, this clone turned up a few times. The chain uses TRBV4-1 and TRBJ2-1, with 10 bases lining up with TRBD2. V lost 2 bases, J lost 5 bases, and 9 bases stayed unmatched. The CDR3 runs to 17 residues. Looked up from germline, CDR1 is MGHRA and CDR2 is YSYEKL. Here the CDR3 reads CASSQLLAGFRNNEQFF. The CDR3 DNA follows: TGCGCCAGCAGCCAACTACTAGCGGGGTTCAGAAACAATGAGCAGTTCTTC.

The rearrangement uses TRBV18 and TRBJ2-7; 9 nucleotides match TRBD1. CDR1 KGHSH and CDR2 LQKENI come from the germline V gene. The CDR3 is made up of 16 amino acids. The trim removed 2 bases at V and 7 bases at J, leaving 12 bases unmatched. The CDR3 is CASSPAAGTGLWEQYF. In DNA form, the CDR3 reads TGTGCCAGCTCACCAGCCGCCGGGACAGGGCTATGGGAGCAGTACTTC.

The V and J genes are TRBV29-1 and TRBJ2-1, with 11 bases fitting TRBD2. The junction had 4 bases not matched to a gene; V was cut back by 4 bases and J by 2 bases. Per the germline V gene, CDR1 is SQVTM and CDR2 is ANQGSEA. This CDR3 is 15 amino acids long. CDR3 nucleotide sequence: TGCAGCGTTGGAATAGCGGGAGGGCCCTACAATGAGCAGTTCTTC. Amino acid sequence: CSVGIAGGPYNEQFF.

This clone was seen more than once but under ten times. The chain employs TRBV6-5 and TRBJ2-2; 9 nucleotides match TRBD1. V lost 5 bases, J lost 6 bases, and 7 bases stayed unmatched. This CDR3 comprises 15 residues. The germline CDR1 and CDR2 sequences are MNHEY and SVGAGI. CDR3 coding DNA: TGTGCCAGCAGTACGGACAGGGGTTTCGCCGGGGAGCTGTTTTTT. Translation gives CASSTDRGFAGELFF.

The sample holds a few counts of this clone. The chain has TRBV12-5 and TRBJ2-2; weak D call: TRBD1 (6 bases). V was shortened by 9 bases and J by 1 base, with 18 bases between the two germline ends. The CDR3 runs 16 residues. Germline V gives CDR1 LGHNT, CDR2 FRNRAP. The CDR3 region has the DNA TGTGCTAGCTTGACCAGGGGAAGAGAGAACACCGGGGAGCTGTTTTTT. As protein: CASLTRGRENTGELFF.